Below are 25 T cell receptor beta chains sequenced from a single sample in a study of cytomegalovirus exposure and HLA in healthy donors. The PCR had 60 Vbeta and 13 Jbeta primers. This table comes from immunoSEQ multiplex PCR, and its TCRdb copy is limited to in-frame clones, with some not included. Here the sample spans over 120,000 clones, around 73% being singletons. Sequenced input: PBMCs. The origin of the receptors is a female donor in good health and CMV-seronegative.

The table lists this clone with a few counts. The CDR3 spells CASSPNRGRRNTIYF. CDR3 coding DNA: TGTGCCAGCAGCCCAAACAGGGGGCGAAGAAACACCATATATTTT. The chain joins TRBV2 to TRBJ1-3, with 9 bases identical to TRBD1. CDR1 SNHLY and CDR2 FYNNEI come from the germline V gene. The CDR3 contains 15 residues. V shed 6 bases, J shed 5 bases, and the junction held 8 bases outside the gene matches.

The chain has TRBV28 and TRBJ1-4; possibly TRBD1 for D (5 bases). Trimming stripped 2 bases from V and 0 bases from J, with 16 bases between. Germline V lookup: CDR1 MDHEN, CDR2 SYDVKM. This CDR3 region has 18 residues. The CDR3 coding sequence is TGTGCCAGCAGTTTAGGGGGGGGGAGGAGGGCAACTAATGAAAAACTGTTTTTT. Translating it yields CASSLGGGRRATNEKLFF.

This clone appeared once. This chain's CDR3 is CASSSNLGQGGEGYTF. For the CDR3, the DNA is TGCGCCAGCAGCTCAAATTTAGGACAGGGAGGCGAGGGCTACACCTTC. J is TRBJ1-2 and V is TRBV4-1, with 8 bases aligning to TRBD1. Unmatched junction bases numbered 16, after V lost 5 bases and J lost 8 bases. This CDR3 contains 16 residues. Germline V gene lookup returns CDR1 MGHRA and CDR2 YSYEKL.

V gene TRBV28 combines with J gene TRBJ1-5, with no clear D. Trimming left V 5 bases short and J 5 bases short, with 22 bases between. The CDR3 loop spans 17 amino acids. From germline, CDR1 is MDHEN and CDR2 SYDVKM. CDR3 coding DNA: TGTGCCAGCAGTCCTGTTATGGGCGAGAAGGTGGATCAGCCCCAGCATTTT. It yields the protein CASSPVMGEKVDQPQHF.

This rearrangement joins TRBV6-1 to TRBJ2-5, with 7 bases matching TRBD1. The CDR3 covers 15 residues. Germline V gene sequence: CDR1 MNHNS, CDR2 SASEGT. J gave up 5 bases and V 3 bases, and 9 bases lay outside the gene matches. The CDR3, as DNA: TGTGCCAGCAGTGAGGCAAAACAGGGGTGGGAGACCCAGTACTTC. Residues: CASSEAKQGWETQYF.

This rearrangement joins TRBV19 to TRBJ2-7; TRBD1 matches 9 bases. This CDR3 is 14 amino acids long. The germline gives CDR1 LNHDA, CDR2 SQIVND (reference sequence). Losses at the gene ends were 4 bases for V and 3 bases for J; bases not matched to a gene: 4. The CDR3 DNA is TGTGCCAGTAGTAGCCGGGACAGGGTCTACGAGCAGTACTTC. It codes for CASSSRDRVYEQYF.

Written as DNA, the CDR3 is TGTGCCAGCAGCTCAGGGGTTACCAATTCACCCCTCCACTTT. Translation gives CASSSGVTNSPLHF. The gene calls are TRBV7-3 and TRBJ1-6; a weak D match, TRBD1 (6 bases). There are 14 residues in the CDR3. Between the trimmed V and J ends, which lost 4 bases and 7 bases, there was a span of 11 bases. Germline V gene sequence: CDR1 SGHTA, CDR2 FQGTGA. The full variable domain, with the rest looked up from reference TRBV7-3 and TRBJ1-6, is GAGVSQTPSNKVTEKGKYVELRCDPISGHTALYWYRQSLGQGPEFLIYFQGTGAADDSGLPNDRFFAVRPEGSVSTLKIQRTERGDSAVYLCASSSGVTNSPLHFGNGTRLTVT.

The chain is built from TRBV19 and TRBJ2-7, with 10 bases identical to TRBD1. The V segment lost 5 bases and the J segment 0 bases; nucleotides outside the gene matches: 1. This CDR3 comprises 14 residues. Germline CDR1 LNHDA, CDR2 SQIVND (reference sequence). The CDR3 loop reads CASSGQGVSYEQYF. DNA for the CDR3: TGTGCCAGTAGTGGACAGGGGGTCTCCTACGAGCAGTACTTC.

The V call is TRBV18, the J call TRBJ1-2; TRBD1 matches at 8 bases. Trimming at V came to 4 bases and at J to 7 bases, leaving 5 bases not matched to a gene. The CDR3 sequence is 13 residues long. The V gene's germline CDR1 is KGHSH and CDR2 LQKENI. CDR3 region: CASSLADRVGYTF. Written as DNA, the CDR3 is TGTGCCAGCTCACTTGCGGACAGGGTTGGCTACACCTTC.

This chain links TRBV5-6 with TRBJ1-2, with a possible D match to TRBD1 (5 bases). CDR1 and CDR2 from the germline V gene are SGHDT and YYEEEE. The CDR3 totals 14 residues. Trimming removed 4 bases at V and 4 bases at J, with 14 bases between. The CDR3 DNA follows: TGTGCCAGCAGCCCTGCAGGGTTCGCCTATGGCTACACCTTC. It translates to CASSPAGFAYGYTF.

This clone has a handful of counts. The rearrangement links TRBV6-1 to TRBJ1-5; D is uncertain. The length of the CDR3 is 17 residues. Germline assignment: CDR1 MNHNS and CDR2 SASEGT. The V end lost 4 bases, the J end lost 5 bases, and 21 bases lay between the germline ends. CDR3 amino acids: CASSGLLPRVVYQPQHF. The CDR3 coding sequence is TGTGCCAGCAGTGGCTTATTACCCCGGGTGGTGTATCAGCCCCAGCATTTT.

V usage is TRBV21-1 and J usage is TRBJ2-1; the table names TRBD2, a call not compared with the DNA. TRBV21-1 is a pseudogene locus. The CDR3 is 20 amino acids. The CDR3 here is CASSKAGEGSAGDSYNEQFF. Written as DNA, the CDR3 is TGTGCCAGCAGCAAAGCAGGGGAGGGGTCAGCGGGGGATTCCTACAATGAGCAGTTCTTC.

This clone came up a few times. This chain links TRBV4-1 with TRBJ1-4, with a possible D match to TRBD1 (5 bases). Between the trimmed V and J ends, which lost 4 bases and 0 bases, there was a span of 18 bases. Per germline, CDR1 MGHRA and CDR2 YSYEKL. The CDR3 consists of 18 residues. The CDR3 DNA reads TGCGCCAGCAGCCTTGATCCCCGGGGGGTAACAACTAATGAAAAACTGTTTTTT. This gives the protein CASSLDPRGVTTNEKLFF.

The chain couples TRBV7-9 to TRBJ2-3; no firm D call. This CDR3 has 15 residues. Germline CDR1 is SEHNR and CDR2 is FQNEAQ (reference sequence). V dropped 4 bases and J dropped 2 bases, with 13 bases sitting between them. As DNA, the CDR3 is TGTGCCAGCAGCTATACCTCAGGCTTCACAGATACGCAGTATTTT. Translating it yields CASSYTSGFTDTQYF.

V usage is TRBV10-3 and J usage is TRBJ1-2; D ambiguous. V was pared by 1 base and J by 7 bases, with 13 bases between. CDR3 length equals 14 residues. From germline, CDR1 is ENHRY and CDR2 SYGVKD. The CDR3, as DNA: TGTGCCATCAGTGAGTTTGCTGTAGCTAGTGGCTACACCTTC. It codes for CAISEFAVASGYTF.

The rearrangement links TRBV10-1 to TRBJ2-3, with 10 bases lining up with TRBD2. The germline CDR1 and CDR2 sequences are WNHNN and SYGVQD (reference sequence). The CDR3 contains 17 residues. V lost 3 bases, J lost 4 bases, and 10 bases stayed unmatched. DNA for the CDR3: TGCGCCAGCAGTGACAGCGGGAGGGGGATTGTCGCAGATACGCAGTATTTT. It encodes CASSDSGRGIVADTQYF.

The chain is built from TRBV18 and TRBJ2-2; TRBD1 agrees at 7 bases. CDR1 KGHSH and CDR2 LQKENI come from the germline V gene. The length of the CDR3 is 14 residues. Losses at the gene ends were 5 bases for V and 5 bases for J; bases not matched to a gene: 5. The CDR3 protein is CASSSIQGTGELFF. The DNA of the CDR3 is TGTGCCAGCTCATCCATACAGGGGACCGGGGAGCTGTTTTTT.

The chain is built from TRBV4-2 and TRBJ1-5; tentative D call: TRBD1 (5 bases). The CDR3 covers 13 residues. CDR1 is LGHNA and CDR2 is YNFKEQ in the germline V gene. V gave up 3 bases and J gave up 4 bases, with 7 bases separating them. CDR3 sequence: CASSHDRNQPQHF. Here the CDR3 DNA reads TGTGCCAGCAGCCATGACAGAAATCAGCCCCAGCATTTT.

This clone was detected a few times. This sequence joins TRBV5-4 and TRBJ2-7; 10 bases line up with TRBD1. This CDR3 has 14 residues. Germline V gene data show CDR1 as SGHNT and CDR2 as YYREEE (reference sequence). Unmatched junction bases numbered 3, after V lost 4 bases and J lost 2 bases. CDR3 sequence: CASSRDRGTYEQYF. The CDR3 nucleotides read TGTGCCAGCAGCCGGGACAGGGGTACCTACGAGCAGTACTTC.

This clone was detected only a few times. This rearrangement joins TRBV6-6 to TRBJ2-4; maybe TRBD1 (5 bases). Looked up from germline, CDR1 is MNHNY and CDR2 is SVGAGI (reference sequence). The CDR3 spans 16 residues. Trimming shortened V by 6 bases and J by 0 bases, and 15 bases separated the two germline ends. CDR3: CASSRGHRVAKNIQYF. The CDR3 DNA follows: TGTGCCAGCAGCCGCGGACACCGAGTAGCCAAAAACATTCAGTACTTC.

The CDR3 nucleotides read TGCGCCAGCAGCTGGGGGACAGGGGGCAATGAGCAGTTCTTC. Translating it yields CASSWGTGGNEQFF. The chain is built from TRBV5-1 and TRBJ2-1; TRBD1 agrees at 11 bases. CDR3 length: 14 residues. The V segment lost 3 bases and the J segment 6 bases; nucleotides outside the gene matches: 2. Germline-derived CDR1 and CDR2 are SGHRS and YFSETQ.

The chain carries TRBV19 and TRBJ1-5; D unclear. The V end lost 5 bases, the J end lost 0 bases, and 5 bases lay between the germline ends. Germline V CDR1 and CDR2: LNHDA, SQIVND (reference sequence). This CDR3 spans 13 amino acids. Here the CDR3 DNA reads TGTGCCAGTAGTTCAGATAGCAATCAGCCCCAGCATTTT. Its protein product is CASSSDSNQPQHF.

J is TRBJ1-6 and V is TRBV19; possibly TRBD1 for D (5 bases). V lost 10 bases and J lost 10, with 29 bases in between. The CDR3 covers 17 residues. Germline CDR1 LNHDA, CDR2 SQIVND (reference sequence). The CDR3 nucleotides read TGTGCCAAGGCGGGCCAGGTTGGAGGGGCCCCGACCTCACCCCTCCACTTT. Encoded protein: CAKAGQVGGAPTSPLHF.

The chain uses TRBV28 and TRBJ2-6, with a possible D match to TRBD2 (7 bases). V dropped 1 base and J dropped 4 bases, with 11 bases sitting between them. There are 16 residues in the CDR3. Germline-derived CDR1 and CDR2 are MDHEN and SYDVKM. In DNA form, the CDR3 reads TGTGCCAGCAGTTTATCGGGGGGCGGGGGGGCCAACGTCCTGACTTTC. This codes for CASSLSGGGGANVLTF.

This chain joins TRBV14 and TRBJ1-2, with unresolved D. Germline V gene sequence: CDR1 SGHDN, CDR2 FVKESK. The CDR3 spans 13 residues. V shed 0 bases and J shed 2 bases, with 4 bases lying between them. The CDR3, as DNA: TGTGCCAGCAGCCAAGAGAGAAACTATGGCTACACCTTC. Amino acid sequence: CASSQERNYGYTF.